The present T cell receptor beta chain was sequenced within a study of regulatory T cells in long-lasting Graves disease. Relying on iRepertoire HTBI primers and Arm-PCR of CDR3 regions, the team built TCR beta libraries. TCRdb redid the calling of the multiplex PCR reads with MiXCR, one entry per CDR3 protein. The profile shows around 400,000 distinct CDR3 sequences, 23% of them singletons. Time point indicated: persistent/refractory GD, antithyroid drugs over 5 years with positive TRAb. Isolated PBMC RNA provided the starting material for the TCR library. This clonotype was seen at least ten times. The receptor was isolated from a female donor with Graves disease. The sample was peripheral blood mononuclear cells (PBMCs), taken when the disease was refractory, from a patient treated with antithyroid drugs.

The CDR3 region has the DNA TGCAGTGGTCAGACAGAACCCGGGGCCAACGTCCTGACTTTC. Translated, it gives CSGQTEPGANVLTF. J is TRBJ2-6 and V is TRBV20-1, with D tentatively TRBD1 (5 bases). CDR3 length: 14 amino acids. The germline V gene encodes CDR1 DFQATT and CDR2 SNEGSKA (reference sequence). Trimming took off 7 bases at V and 4 bases at J, with 14 bases between the two ends.